Listed below are T cell receptor beta chains from one sample, sequenced in a study of T-cell memory formation after mild COVID-19. From the 5' RACE reads, TCRdb called clonotypes with MiXCR, one entry per CDR3 protein. The sample gives 150,000 to 200,000 distinct CDR3 sequences, more than 14% of which show up once; 13% to 15% is in the top ten. Sequenced material: PBMCs or a T cell subset sorted from them (not recorded which). The receptor source for this set is an adult woman who had mild COVID-19 (a few samples of this study predate the infection). Cell type and time point are not known. CDR3s include the opening cysteine and the closing phenylalanine or tryptophan. Fields, in order: J gene, D gene, clone size, V gene, CDR3 protein, CDR3 DNA. A D gene is named only where the DNA matches it firmly. Size is stated for part of the rows, as once, few or many counts, or as a class when the clone is expanded.

>TRBJ1-2|.|many|TRBV3-1
CASSQDKSGGAHGYTF
TGTGCCAGCAGCCAAGATAAATCGGGGGGCGCCCATGGCTACACCTTC
>TRBJ2-1|.|few|TRBV7-2
CASSPSRLAYQFNEQFF
TGTGCCAGCAGCCCCTCTCGACTGGCATACCAATTCAATGAGCAGTTCTTC
>TRBJ2-3|.|.|TRBV5-1
CASSPSSNTDTQYF
TGCGCCAGCAGCCCATCGTCAAACACAGATACGCAGTATTTT
>TRBJ1-1|.|.|TRBV5-1
CASSQQENTEAFF
TGCGCCAGCAGCCAACAAGAGAACACTGAAGCTTTCTTT
>TRBJ2-3|TRBD1|.|TRBV5-1
CASSRDRGTDTQYF
TGCGCCAGCAGTCGGGACAGGGGCACAGATACGCAGTATTTT
>TRBJ2-5|TRBD2|.|TRBV7-8
CASSFLAGVGQETQYF
TGTGCCAGCAGCTTCCTAGCGGGAGTGGGACAAGAGACCCAGTACTTC
>TRBJ2-3|TRBD1|few|TRBV11-3
CASSLVFDRASDTQYF
TGTGCCAGCAGCTTAGTCTTCGACAGGGCATCAGATACGCAGTATTTT
>TRBJ2-2|.|.|TRBV5-1
CASSWDGPTGELFF
TGCGCCAGCAGCTGGGACGGCCCTACCGGGGAGCTGTTTTTT
>TRBJ2-7|TRBD2|many|TRBV5-1
CASSLSSGRASEQYF
TGCGCCAGCAGCTTATCGAGCGGGAGGGCCTCCGAGCAGTACTTC
>TRBJ1-4|TRBD1|few|TRBV7-8
CASSLGDRVRREKLFF
TGTGCCAGCAGCTTAGGGGACAGGGTTAGGCGGGAAAAACTGTTTTTT
>TRBJ2-2|TRBD2|.|TRBV7-9
CASSLYSGTNTGELFF
TGTGCCAGCAGCTTGTATAGCGGGACGAACACCGGGGAGCTGTTTTTT
>TRBJ2-5|TRBD2|few|TRBV7-2
CASSGKGLAGETQYF
TGTGCCAGCAGCGGGAAGGGACTAGCGGGAGAGACCCAGTACTTC
>TRBJ2-7|.|few|TRBV7-9
CASSSSGVGTYEQYF
TGTGCCAGCAGCTCCTCAGGGGTAGGGACGTACGAGCAGTACTTC
>TRBJ2-2|TRBD1|few|TRBV5-4
CASSSGTGHTGELFF
TGTGCCAGCAGCTCCGGGACAGGACACACCGGGGAGCTGTTTTTT
>TRBJ2-7|TRBD1|.|TRBV20-1
CSARDPGQDWYEQYF
TGCAGTGCTAGAGACCCCGGACAGGACTGGTACGAGCAGTACTTC
>TRBJ1-5|.|few|TRBV6-4
CASSPTGVRGNQPQHF
TGTGCCAGCAGTCCTACCGGGGTGAGAGGTAATCAGCCCCAGCATTTT